This T cell receptor (beta chain) was sequenced during a study of blood T cells in healthy people across ages. Germline V CDR1 and CDR2: ENHRY, SYGVKD. The CDR3 totals 15 residues. Trimming removed 2 bases from V and 3 bases from J, with 13 bases in between. The authors ran a second PCR of about 7 to 11 cycles using a sample-barcoded 5' primer and a J-beta primer mix. TCRdb passed the 5' RACE reads through MiXCR, listing each CDR3 protein once. This table has fewer than 900,000 distinct CDR3 sequences, about 34% appearing once. A few counts support this clonotype. The sequenced sample consisted of blood. The clonotype was recovered from a man aged 18 to 30 in good health. This chain connects TRBV10-3 to TRBJ1-1; D gene uncertain. CDR3 bases: TGTGCCATCAGTGAGGTGGATGTCAGCTACACTGAAGCTTTCTTT. Translation: CAISEVDVSYTEAFF.